One sample yielded the 11 T cell receptor beta chains listed below, sequenced in a study of T-cell reconstitution after alpha-beta-depleted transplantation in children. Unique molecular identifiers were incorporated during preparation of the TCRbeta library. One entry per CDR3 protein, called by TCRdb with MiXCR from the PCR reads. The repertoire holds around 360,000 distinct CDR3 sequences, about 9.4% seen once, with 2% to 3% in the top ten. Sequenced material: PBMCs from the stem cell graft donor, taken from the stem cell graft. These receptors were collected from a human donor who donated a stem cell graft to a child with acute lymphoblastic leukemia.

The chain couples TRBV20-1 to TRBJ1-5, with 8 bases fitting TRBD1. Germline loops: CDR1 DFQATT, CDR2 SNEGSKA (reference sequence). The V segment lost 0 bases and the J segment 0 bases; nucleotides outside the gene matches: 7. The CDR3 runs to 17 residues. CDR3 sequence (DNA): TGCAGTGCTAGAGAAGGGCAGGGGGCGTATAGCAATCAGCCCCAGCATTTT. This translates into CSAREGQGAYSNQPQHF.

This clonotype was counted between two and nine times. This chain links TRBV7-6 with TRBJ1-3; unclear D gene. The CDR3 is made up of 15 amino acids. Germline-derived CDR1 and CDR2 are SGHVS and FNYEAQ. Trimming took off 4 bases at V and 3 bases at J, with 13 bases between the two ends. This CDR3 reads CASSSVLESGNTIYF. CDR3 bases: TGTGCCAGCAGCTCGGTCCTAGAGAGTGGAAACACCATATATTTT.

This sequence joins TRBV4-1 and TRBJ1-6, with 7 nucleotides matching TRBD1. Germline values: CDR1 MGHRA, CDR2 YSYEKL. This CDR3 is 19 amino acids long. J gave up 7 bases and V 0 bases, and 15 bases lay outside the gene matches. The CDR3 DNA reads TGCGCCAGCAGCCAAGATTGGCCGCGGGGGACAGCAAAAAATTCACCCCTCCACTTT. Translation gives CASSQDWPRGTAKNSPLHF.

J is TRBJ2-7 and V is TRBV2; D is undetermined. V lost 3 bases to trimming and J lost 0 bases, with 6 bases between them. This CDR3 has 13 residues. Germline values: CDR1 SNHLY, CDR2 FYNNEI. The CDR3 DNA reads as TGTGCCAGCAGTGACCCAGTCTCCTACGAGCAGTACTTC. It is translated as CASSDPVSYEQYF.

This rearrangement joins TRBV4-3 to TRBJ1-2; D not certain. Trimming left V 0 bases short and J 6 bases short, with 8 bases between. The CDR3 runs 13 residues. From germline, CDR1 is LGHNA and CDR2 YSLEER. The DNA of the CDR3 is TGCGCCAGCAGCCAAGATCTTGTGGATGGCTACACCTTC. This encodes CASSQDLVDGYTF.

The sample holds a few counts of this clonotype. The V call is TRBV5-1, the J call TRBJ1-5, with 8 bases that match TRBD1. The ends lost 4 bases at V and 2 bases at J; junction bases unmatched: 8. CDR1 and CDR2 (germline): SGHRS, YFSETQ. This CDR3 contains 16 residues. The CDR3 DNA is TGCGCCAGCAGCCCCTCGCAGGGACAGGGCAATCAGCCCCAGCATTTT. This gives the protein CASSPSQGQGNQPQHF.

In its sample, this clonotype was seen many times. The chain links TRBV13 to TRBJ2-7, with 9 bases matching TRBD1. The CDR3 spans 14 residues. The V gene's germline CDR1 is PRHDT and CDR2 FYEKMQ (reference sequence). Trimming cost V 5 bases and J 3 bases; bases outside gene matches: 5. CDR3 nucleotides: TGTGCCAGCAGCCGACAGGGGGGAGACTACGAGCAGTACTTC. It encodes CASSRQGGDYEQYF.

This chain joins TRBV7-9 and TRBJ1-5; D gene unclear. This CDR3 is 14 amino acids long. Germline assignment: CDR1 SEHNR and CDR2 FQNEAQ (reference sequence). Trimming stripped 3 bases from V and 7 bases from J, with 13 bases between. The CDR3 is CASSFLGREQPQHF. DNA for the CDR3: TGTGCCAGCAGCTTTTTAGGGCGGGAGCAGCCCCAGCATTTT. The full variable domain, completed using reference TRBV7-9 and TRBJ1-5, is DTGVSQNPRHKITKRGQNVTFRCDPISEHNRLYWYRQTLGQGPEFLTYFQNEAQLEKSRLLSDRFSAERPKGSFSTLEIQRTEQGDSAMYLCASSFLGREQPQHFGDGTRLSIL.

This chain joins TRBV6-1 and TRBJ2-1, with 10 bases lining up with TRBD2. The CDR3 sequence is 15 residues long. Per the germline V gene, CDR1 is MNHNS and CDR2 is SASEGT. The J segment lost 3 bases and the V segment lost 8 bases, leaving 7 bases of the junction unmatched. The CDR3 reads CASGPTSGNYNEQFF. CDR3 sequence (DNA): TGTGCCAGCGGACCTACTAGCGGGAACTACAATGAGCAGTTCTTC.

The chain has TRBV12-3 or TRBV12-4 and TRBJ2-3; maybe TRBD1 (6 bases). The V and J ends lost 5 bases and 7 bases respectively, with 16 bases between them. The CDR3 extends over 14 amino acids. CDR3 sequence reads: CASSPGQIKNTQYF. The CDR3 DNA is TGTGCCAGCAGTCCTGGACAGATCAAAAATACGCAGTATTTT.

This clonotype was recorded a few times. The chain links TRBV11-1 to TRBJ2-7; the D gene could be TRBD1 or TRBD2 (6 bases each). Germline values: CDR1 SGHAT, CDR2 FQDESV (reference sequence). The CDR3 loop spans 20 amino acids. The V and J ends lost 4 bases and 7 bases respectively, with 35 bases between them. The CDR3 nucleotides are TGTGCCAGCAGCTCACCCATGACCGGGACATTGGCCGGACTCCGGGGGGAGCAGTACTTC. Its protein product is CASSSPMTGTLAGLRGEQYF.